A selection of T cell receptor beta chains follows, all from one sample in a study of blood T cell repertoires in COVID-19. Assay: immunoSEQ multiplex PCR; the TCRdb copy retains only in-frame clones and omits some. The sample consists of over 140,000 clones, around 80% of them appearing once. Sequenced input: peripheral blood. The receptors come from a woman older than 75 with active or convalescent COVID-19. CDR3s include the opening cysteine and the closing phenylalanine or tryptophan. The D gene is left open where the match is weak. Size is stated for part of the rows, as once, few or many counts, or as a class when the clone is expanded.

TRBD1	TRBV6-1	-	TRBJ1-5	TGTGCCAGCAGTGCCCGAGGGGGGACAGCTCGAAATCAGCCCCAGCATTTT	CASSARGGTARNQPQHF
TRBD1	TRBV11-2	-	TRBJ2-7	TGTGCCAGCAGCCCCCGACAGGGCTCCTACGAGCAGTACTTC	CASSPRQGSYEQYF
-	TRBV21-1	few	TRBJ2-7	TGTGCCAGCAGCAAAGTTAAGTCAGGGTCCTACGAGCAGTACTTC	CASSKVKSGSYEQYF
TRBD2	TRBV5-1	-	TRBJ2-5	TGCGCCAGCAGCCGACTAGCGGGGGTGGAGACCCAGTACTTC	CASSRLAGVETQYF
TRBD2	TRBV4-2	once	TRBJ2-1	TGTGCCAGCAGCCAAGACAAGCGGGGGGGTTACAATGAGCAGTTCTTC	CASSQDKRGGYNEQFF
-	TRBV10-1	-	TRBJ2-2	TGCGCCAGCAGTGAGAAGGCGGAAACCGGGGAGCTGTTTTTT	CASSEKAETGELFF
TRBD1	TRBV19	-	TRBJ1-5	TGTGCCAGCATTTATCAGGGGGCGCGGAGCAATCAGCCCCAGCATTTT	CASIYQGARSNQPQHF
-	TRBV5-4	-	TRBJ2-2	TGTGCCAGCAGCTTGGGCGCCAGGAAGAACACCGGGGAGCTGTTTTTT	CASSLGARKNTGELFF
-	TRBV19	-	TRBJ2-7	TGTGCCAGTAGTTCCCATTCCTACGAGCAGTACTTC	CASSSHSYEQYF
TRBD1	TRBV19	-	TRBJ1-1	TGTGCCAGTAGACCTCCGGGACAGGGTATGAGGGAAGCTGAAGCTTTCTTT	CASRPPGQGMREAEAFF
-	TRBV6-1	-	TRBJ1-5	TGTGCCAGCAGTGAGACTTCCCGGCACCCCCAGCATTTT	CASSETSRHPQHF
TRBD1	TRBV6-5	-	TRBJ1-1	TGTGCCAGCAGCTCCGGGACAGGGGTGAACACTGAAGCTTTCTTT	CASSSGTGVNTEAFF
-	TRBV2	-	TRBJ1-1	TGTGTCACAGCGGACAGTTACACTGAAGCTTTCTTT	CVTADSYTEAFF
TRBD1	TRBV4-1	few	TRBJ1-2	TGCGCCAGCAGCCCAACAGGGGACGTCTATGGCTACACCTTC	CASSPTGDVYGYTF
-	TRBV5-5	-	TRBJ2-7	TGTGCCAGCAGCTTGGCGGGGGACGCCACGTCGTACGAGCAGTACTTC	CASSLAGDATSYEQYF
TRBD1	TRBV7-2	-	TRBJ2-7	TGTGCCAGCAGCTTAGCGGCCAGGGGGGAGCAGTACTTC	CASSLAARGEQYF
-	TRBV12-3/TRBV12-4	-	TRBJ1-1	TGTGCCAGCAGTGCAGGGCTCTTTGAAGCTTTCTTT	CASSAGLFEAFF
-	TRBV20-1	-	TRBJ2-1	TGCAGTGCAACTACAAGCGTTGAGCAGTTCTTC	CSATTSVEQFF
-	TRBV19	few	TRBJ1-4	TGTGCCACCCACGGCACTAGGCTGTTTTTT	CATHGTRLFF
-	TRBV5-5	-	TRBJ1-1	TGTGCCAGCAGCTTGGGGGCAGCGAACACTGAAGCTTTCTTT	CASSLGAANTEAFF
-	TRBV7-2	-	TRBJ1-1	TGTGCCAGCAGCGGCCGCCCGGGAGACACTGAAGCTTTCTTT	CASSGRPGDTEAFF
-	TRBV3-1/TRBV3-2	-	TRBJ1-2	TGTGCCAGCAGCCCGCTTTCGGGGGTGGGCGGCTACACCTTC	CASSPLSGVGGYTF
TRBD1	TRBV28	few	TRBJ1-3	TGTGCCAGCCGCAAGCGCGGACAGGGGCCCTTGGGGGGAAACACCATATATTTT	CASRKRGQGPLGGNTIYF
TRBD1	TRBV4-1	-	TRBJ1-1	TGCGCCAGCAGCCACCAACAGGGGGCGAACACTGAAGCTTTCTTT	CASSHQQGANTEAFF
-	TRBV11-3	-	TRBJ2-2	TGTGCCAGCAGCTTAGATAGCGGACCCGGGGAGGAGCTGTTTTTT	CASSLDSGPGEELFF
TRBD1	TRBV7-9	once	TRBJ2-7	TGTGCCAGCAGCTTCGCCGGGACAGGAAAATCCTACGAGCAGTACTTC	CASSFAGTGKSYEQYF
-	TRBV18	few	TRBJ1-1	TGTGCCAGCTCACCAGGCCTGAACACTGAAGCTTTCTTT	CASSPGLNTEAFF
TRBD1	TRBV6-6	-	TRBJ2-7	TGTGCCAGCAGTTACGGGCGGACAGGGGTAGCTGACGAGCAGTACTTC	CASSYGRTGVADEQYF
-	TRBV4-3	-	TRBJ2-2	TGCGCCAGCAGCCATGACGGGGGACGGACCGGGGAGCTGTTTTTT	CASSHDGGRTGELFF
TRBD1	TRBV28	-	TRBJ1-2	TGTGCCAGCCGGACAGGGGGATATGGCTACACCTTC	CASRTGGYGYTF
-	TRBV7-2	-	TRBJ2-5	TGTGCCAGCAGCTTAACTGGACTAACCCAAGAGACCCAGTACTTC	CASSLTGLTQETQYF
TRBD1	TRBV30	-	TRBJ1-2	TGTGCCTGGAGTAGGGACAGGGGGCATGGCTACACCTTC	CAWSRDRGHGYTF
-	TRBV11-2	-	TRBJ2-4	TGTGCCAGCAGTTCAACCCCCGGTTTGGACATTCAGTACTTC	CASSSTPGLDIQYF
-	TRBV19	-	TRBJ1-1	TGTGCCAGTAGTATAGTATCTACGAACACTGAAGCTTTCTTT	CASSIVSTNTEAFF
-	TRBV27	-	TRBJ1-2	TGTGCCAGCAGCTGGGCAGGAACTAACTATGGCTACACCTTC	CASSWAGTNYGYTF
-	TRBV28	-	TRBJ1-5	TGTGCCAGCAGTTTGGGGCAGGGTGATCAGCCCCAGCATTTT	CASSLGQGDQPQHF
TRBD2	TRBV7-9	-	TRBJ2-5	TGTGCCAGCAGCGAACGGGGGGGCCTCTCGGAGACCCAGTACTTC	CASSERGGLSETQYF
TRBD1	TRBV7-2	-	TRBJ2-1	TGTGCCAGCAGCTCCCACAGGGGCTCCTACAATGAGCAGTTCTTC	CASSSHRGSYNEQFF
-	TRBV5-1	-	TRBJ2-3	TGCGCCAGCAGCTTGTACACAGATACGCAGTATTTT	CASSLYTDTQYF
-	TRBV2	-	TRBJ1-2	TGTGCCAGCCGGTCAGGGGCCGCGGGTGGCTACACCTTC	CASRSGAAGGYTF
-	TRBV18	-	TRBJ1-4	TGTGCCAGCTCACCTCCTAAACGGGACACACCGGGCAGGAAAAAACTGTTTTTT	CASSPPKRDTPGRKKLFF
-	TRBV28	-	TRBJ1-2	TGTGCCAGCACCTCGGGTGTGGGCTATGGCTACACCTTC	CASTSGVGYGYTF
TRBD1	TRBV6-5	-	TRBJ1-2	TGTGCCAGCAGCGCTAGGACAGGGGGCGACTATGGCTACACCTTC	CASSARTGGDYGYTF
-	TRBV12-3/TRBV12-4	-	TRBJ1-1	TGTGCCAGCAGTTTCAGGAACACTGAAGCTTTCTTT	CASSFRNTEAFF
-	TRBV28	-	TRBJ2-7	TGTGCCAGCAGTTTTGCCTATTACGAGCAGTACTTC	CASSFAYYEQYF
-	TRBV5-1	-	TRBJ1-2	TGCGCCAGCAGCTTGGGAGGGCGGGTTGGTAGCTATGGCTACACCTTC	CASSLGGRVGSYGYTF
-	TRBV6-1	-	TRBJ2-5	TGTGCCAGCAGTGACCATGGAGTTCAAGAGACCCAGTACTTC	CASSDHGVQETQYF
-	TRBV6-5	few	TRBJ1-2	TGTGCCAGCAGATCTATCTATGGCTACACCTTC	CASRSIYGYTF
TRBD2	TRBV7-2	-	TRBJ2-1	TGTGCCAGCAGCACGAGATTAGGGACTAGCGGGGGCCAGTTCTTC	CASSTRLGTSGGQFF
-	TRBV5-8	-	TRBJ2-6	TGTGCCAGCAGTCGAACAGGGAACGGGGCCAACGTCCTGACTTTC	CASSRTGNGANVLTF
TRBD1	TRBV7-3	-	TRBJ2-1	TGTGCCAGCAGCGCAGGGACAGTTTCATCCTACAATGAGCAGTTCTTC	CASSAGTVSSYNEQFF
-	TRBV4-2	few	TRBJ1-5	TGTGCCAGCAGCCAAGATCATTCCGGTCGGCCCCAGCATTTT	CASSQDHSGRPQHF
-	TRBV10-3	few	TRBJ1-1	TGTGCCATCAGGGCAGGGGCGGAAGCTTTCTTT	CAIRAGAEAFF
-	TRBV5-1	-	TRBJ1-2	TGCGCCAGCAGTCAGGGGAACTATGGCTACACCTTC	CASSQGNYGYTF
-	TRBV28	once	TRBJ2-5	TGTGCCAGCAGTTTAACTGGCGGAGTGGAGACCCAGTACTTC	CASSLTGGVETQYF